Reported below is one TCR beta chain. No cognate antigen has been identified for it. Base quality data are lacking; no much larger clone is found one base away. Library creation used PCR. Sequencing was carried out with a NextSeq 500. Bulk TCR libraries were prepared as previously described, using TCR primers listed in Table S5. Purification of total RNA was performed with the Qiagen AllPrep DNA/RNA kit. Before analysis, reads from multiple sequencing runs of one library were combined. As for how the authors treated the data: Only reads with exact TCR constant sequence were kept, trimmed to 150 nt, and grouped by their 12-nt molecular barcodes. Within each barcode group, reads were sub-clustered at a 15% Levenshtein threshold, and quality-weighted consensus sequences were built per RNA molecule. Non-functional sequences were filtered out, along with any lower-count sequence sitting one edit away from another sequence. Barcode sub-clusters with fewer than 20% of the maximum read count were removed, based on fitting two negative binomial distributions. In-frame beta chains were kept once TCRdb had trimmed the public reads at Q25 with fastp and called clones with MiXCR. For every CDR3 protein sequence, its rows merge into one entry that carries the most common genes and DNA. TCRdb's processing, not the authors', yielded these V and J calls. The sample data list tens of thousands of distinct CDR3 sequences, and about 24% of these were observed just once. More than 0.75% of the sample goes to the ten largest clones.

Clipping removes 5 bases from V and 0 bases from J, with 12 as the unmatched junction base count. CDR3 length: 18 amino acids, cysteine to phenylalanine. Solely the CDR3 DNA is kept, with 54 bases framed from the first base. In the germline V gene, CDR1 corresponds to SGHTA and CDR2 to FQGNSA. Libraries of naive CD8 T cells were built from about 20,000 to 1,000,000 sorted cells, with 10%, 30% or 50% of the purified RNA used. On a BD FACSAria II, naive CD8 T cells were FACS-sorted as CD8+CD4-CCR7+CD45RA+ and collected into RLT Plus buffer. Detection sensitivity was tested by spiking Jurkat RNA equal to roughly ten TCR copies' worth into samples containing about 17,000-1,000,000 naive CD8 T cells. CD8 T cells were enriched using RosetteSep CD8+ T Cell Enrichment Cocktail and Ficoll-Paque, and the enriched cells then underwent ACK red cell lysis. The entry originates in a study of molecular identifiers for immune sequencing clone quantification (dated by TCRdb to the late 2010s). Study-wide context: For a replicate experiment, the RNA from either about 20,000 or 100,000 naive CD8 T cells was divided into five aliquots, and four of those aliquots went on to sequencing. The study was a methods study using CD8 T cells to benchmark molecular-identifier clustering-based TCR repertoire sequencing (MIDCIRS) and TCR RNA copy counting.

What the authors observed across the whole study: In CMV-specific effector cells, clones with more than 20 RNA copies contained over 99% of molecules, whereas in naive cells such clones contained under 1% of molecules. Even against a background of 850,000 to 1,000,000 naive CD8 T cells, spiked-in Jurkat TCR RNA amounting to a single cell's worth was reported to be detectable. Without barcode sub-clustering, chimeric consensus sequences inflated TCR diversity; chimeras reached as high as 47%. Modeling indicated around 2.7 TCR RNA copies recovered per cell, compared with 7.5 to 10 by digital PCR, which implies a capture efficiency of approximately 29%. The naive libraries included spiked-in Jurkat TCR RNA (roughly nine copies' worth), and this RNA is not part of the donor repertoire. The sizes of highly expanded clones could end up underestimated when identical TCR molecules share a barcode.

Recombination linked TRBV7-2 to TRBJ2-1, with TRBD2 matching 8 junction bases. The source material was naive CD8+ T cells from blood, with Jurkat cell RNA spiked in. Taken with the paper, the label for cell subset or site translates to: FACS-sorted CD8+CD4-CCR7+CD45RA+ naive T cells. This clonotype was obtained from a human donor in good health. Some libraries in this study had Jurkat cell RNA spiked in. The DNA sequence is TGTGCCAGCAGCGTTGGACGAGCGGGAGTGATCTCCTACAATGAGCAGTTCTTC. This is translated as CASSVGRAGVISYNEQFF.